Presented here are 30 T cell receptor beta chains from one specimen sequenced in a study of blood T cell repertoires in COVID-19. Assay: immunoSEQ multiplex PCR; the TCRdb copy retains only in-frame clones and omits some. The sample has around 360,000 clones, approximately 84% seen once; the top ten hold about 2.7%. Material for sequencing was PBMCs or T cells enriched from blood (not recorded which). The receptor set was obtained from a woman aged 25 to 39 who had recovered from COVID-19.

This chain joins TRBV19 and TRBJ1-2; D possibly corresponds to TRBD1 (5 bases). This CDR3 is 15 amino acids long. Germline values: CDR1 LNHDA, CDR2 SQIVND (reference sequence). Trimming pared 6 bases from V and 4 bases from J, leaving 18 bases between. CDR3 amino acids: CASRSPIQGSYGYTF. The CDR3 DNA reads TGTGCCAGTAGGAGTCCCATCCAGGGCTCCTATGGCTACACCTTC.

The chain carries TRBV2 and TRBJ2-1; a weak D match, TRBD2 (6 bases). Germline values: CDR1 SNHLY, CDR2 FYNNEI. This CDR3 spans 16 amino acids. Deletions cut 2 bases from V and 4 bases from J, with 15 bases between. DNA for the CDR3: TGTGCCAGCAGTGAAAGGGTGGCTAGCGTTTACAATGAGCAGTTCTTC. It codes for CASSERVASVYNEQFF.

The rearrangement uses TRBV7-3 and TRBJ2-4; possibly TRBD2 for D (5 bases). The CDR3 loop spans 12 amino acids. The germline V gene has CDR1 SGHTA and CDR2 FQGTGA. Trimming left V 5 bases short and J 10 bases short, with 12 bases between. The chain's CDR3 is CASSPGPGIQYF. CDR3 bases: TGTGCCAGCAGCCCCGGCCCGGGAATTCAGTACTTC.

This clone was seen just once. The chain is built from TRBV19 and TRBJ1-5, with 10 bases that match TRBD1. The germline V gene encodes CDR1 LNHDA and CDR2 SQIVND (reference sequence). The J segment lost 6 bases and the V segment lost 5 bases, leaving 10 bases of the junction unmatched. CDR3 length equals 16 residues. CDR3 DNA sequence: TGTGCCAGTAGTGGGAGTCCCGGGACAGGGGTTCAGCCCCAGCATTTT. Translation gives CASSGSPGTGVQPQHF.

The J gene is TRBJ2-7, the V gene TRBV18, with a weak D call TRBD2 (5 bases). The V and J ends lost 3 bases and 0 bases respectively, with 6 bases between them. Per germline, CDR1 KGHSH and CDR2 LQKENI. CDR3 length equals 13 residues. The CDR3 protein is CASSPDYSYEQYF. The DNA of the CDR3 is TGTGCCAGCTCACCTGACTACTCCTACGAGCAGTACTTC. The whole variable domain, remainder taken from reference TRBV18 and TRBJ2-7, is NAGVMQNPRHLVRRRGQEARLRCSPMKGHSHVYWYRQLPEEGLKFMVYLQKENIIDESGMPKERFSAEFPKEGPSILRIQQVVRGDSAAYFCASSPDYSYEQYFGPGTRLTVT.

The chain is built from TRBV5-1 and TRBJ1-1; TRBD1 matches 7 bases. Germline lookup yields CDR1 SGHRS and CDR2 YFSETQ. The CDR3 extends over 16 amino acids. V was clipped by 0 bases and J by 0 bases; unmatched bases: 5. CDR3 DNA sequence: TGCGCCAGCAGCTTGGTGCCAGGGGGGATGAACACTGAAGCTTTCTTT. It specifies CASSLVPGGMNTEAFF.

The V call is TRBV2, the J call TRBJ1-5; 8 bases line up with TRBD1. This CDR3 has 14 residues. Germline CDR1 SNHLY, CDR2 FYNNEI. The junction had 7 bases not matched to a gene; V was cut back by 8 bases and J by 4 bases. The CDR3 nucleotides are TGTGCCAGCCAACCGGGACAGGCGAATCAGCCCCAGCATTTT. This encodes CASQPGQANQPQHF.

The chain couples TRBV19 to TRBJ1-2; 9 bases map to TRBD1. Losses at the gene ends were 3 bases for V and 2 bases for J; bases not matched to a gene: 1. This CDR3 comprises 14 residues. Germline V lookup: CDR1 LNHDA, CDR2 SQIVND (reference sequence). DNA of the CDR3: TGTGCCAGTAGTATTGGACAGGGGAACTATGGCTACACCTTC. It yields the protein CASSIGQGNYGYTF.

The V call is TRBV12-3 or TRBV12-4, the J call TRBJ1-2, with 7 positions matching TRBD1. V shed 3 bases, J shed 4 bases, and the junction held 2 bases outside the gene matches. CDR3 length: 13 amino acids. CDR3 bases: TGTGCCAGCAGTTTCGCAGGGGGCTATGGCTACACCTTC. Amino acid sequence: CASSFAGGYGYTF.

This rearrangement joins TRBV28 to TRBJ2-7; no clear D. The CDR3 has 12 residues. Trimming removed 1 base from V and 5 bases from J, with 6 bases in between. The germline V gene encodes CDR1 MDHEN and CDR2 SYDVKM. The CDR3 DNA reads as TGTGCCAGCAGTTTATCCCCCAACGAGCAGTACTTC. Its protein is CASSLSPNEQYF.

The chain couples TRBV5-1 to TRBJ2-7; 8 bases map to TRBD2. The CDR3 length is 15 residues. The germline gives CDR1 SGHRS, CDR2 YFSETQ. The V gene end was trimmed by 4 bases and the J gene end by 4 bases; junction bases not matched to a gene: 10. The CDR3 loop is CASSLAGTRSYEQYF. The CDR3 coding sequence is TGCGCCAGCAGCCTCGCCGGGACTAGATCTTACGAGCAGTACTTC.

This clone was seen only once. V is TRBV19 and J is TRBJ1-1, with D possibly being TRBD1 (6 bases). From germline, CDR1 is LNHDA and CDR2 SQIVND (reference sequence). This CDR3 comprises 15 residues. V was trimmed by 7 bases and J by 5 bases, leaving 20 bases between them. CDR3 residues: CASTRLQGKSTEAFF. The CDR3 DNA sequence: TGTGCCAGTACCAGGCTGCAGGGGAAGTCGACTGAAGCTTTCTTT.

The CDR3 reads CASKRDLAGYEQYF. The CDR3, as DNA: TGCGCCAGCAAAAGGGATCTAGCGGGCTACGAGCAGTACTTC. The chain recombines TRBV5-1 with TRBJ2-7; 8 bases match TRBD2. The V segment lost 6 bases and the J segment 3 bases; nucleotides outside the gene matches: 8. The CDR3 consists of 14 residues. Per the germline V gene, CDR1 is SGHRS and CDR2 is YFSETQ.

V is TRBV4-1 and J is TRBJ1-1, with 10 positions matching TRBD1. Losses at the gene ends were 4 bases for V and 1 base for J; bases not matched to a gene: 9. Germline CDR1 is MGHRA and CDR2 is YSYEKL. CDR3 length equals 17 residues. CDR3 sequence (DNA): TGCGCCAGCAGCCGTTCCGGGACAGGGGATTGGAACACTGAAGCTTTCTTT. Protein sequence: CASSRSGTGDWNTEAFF.

This clone was seen a handful of times. The genes are TRBV28 and TRBJ2-1; no firm D call. V was trimmed by 5 bases and J by 0 bases, leaving 11 bases between them. CDR1 and CDR2 from the germline V gene are MDHEN and SYDVKM. The CDR3 spans 15 residues. CDR3 DNA sequence: TGTGCCAGCAGTGCTCGGAGTTACTCCTACAATGAGCAGTTCTTC. This encodes CASSARSYSYNEQFF.

A remark on this clone: The same CDR3 can be traced to other DNA sequences in this sample. The chain has TRBV3-1 (or the pseudogene TRBV3-2) and TRBJ2-3; D gene uncertain. CDR3 length: 13 amino acids. V lost 1 base and J lost 4, with 6 bases in between. CDR1 and CDR2 from the germline V gene are LGHDT and YNNKEL (reference sequence). The CDR3 reads CASSQGLADTQYF. The CDR3 DNA follows: TGTGCCAGCAGCCAAGGATTAGCAGATACGCAGTATTTT.

The rearrangement links TRBV3-1 (or the pseudogene TRBV3-2) to TRBJ2-1; TRBD2 aligns across 8 bases. The CDR3 loop spans 17 amino acids. Per germline, CDR1 LGHDT and CDR2 YNNKEL (reference sequence). V lost 1 base, J lost 0 bases, and 5 bases stayed unmatched. Here the CDR3 reads CASSQGPSGFSYNEQFF. Here the CDR3 DNA reads TGTGCCAGCAGCCAAGGGCCTAGCGGGTTCTCCTACAATGAGCAGTTCTTC.

The chain uses TRBV7-2 and TRBJ2-2; possibly TRBD2 for D (5 bases). Germline CDR1 is SGHTA and CDR2 is FQGNSA. With 0 bases removed from V and 4 bases from J, the gap between germline ends came to 6 bases. The CDR3 contains 14 residues. CDR3 bases: TGTGCCAGCAGCTTAGCCACTAGCACCGGGGAGCTGTTTTTT. Translating gives CASSLATSTGELFF.

The chain combines TRBV11-1 with TRBJ1-6; D is ambiguous. This CDR3 comprises 16 residues. Germline CDR1 is SGHAT and CDR2 is FQDESV (reference sequence). Trimming shortened V by 3 bases and J by 0 bases, and 9 bases separated the two germline ends. The CDR3 DNA sequence: TGTGCCAGCAGCTTGCGGGTCAGCTCCTATAATTCACCCCTCCACTTT. Translated: CASSLRVSSYNSPLHF.

The V and J genes are TRBV11-2 and TRBJ1-1, with D possibly TRBD1 on 5 matching bases. Germline values: CDR1 SGHAT, CDR2 FQNNGV. The CDR3 loop spans 14 amino acids. Trimming cost V 1 base and J 3 bases, with 9 bases left between them. Here the CDR3 DNA reads TGTGCCAGCAGCTTAGCGGGGGAACACACTGAAGCTTTCTTT. This gives the protein CASSLAGEHTEAFF.

This chain joins TRBV7-9 and TRBJ1-6; 10 bases match TRBD1. CDR1 is SEHNR, CDR2 FQNEAQ, per germline (reference sequence). The CDR3 covers 14 residues. V gave up 3 bases and J gave up 8 bases; unmatched junction bases: 1. The CDR3 DNA is TGTGCCAGCAGCTTTGGACAGGGGGATTCACCCCTCCACTTT. Protein sequence: CASSFGQGDSPLHF.

This clone occurred once. The chain carries TRBV28 and TRBJ2-7; 8 positions agree with TRBD1. J lost 0 bases, V lost 10 bases, and 8 bases had no gene match. This CDR3 region has 14 residues. CDR1 MDHEN and CDR2 SYDVKM come from the germline V gene. CDR3 protein: CATLDRAFSYEQYF. CDR3 sequence (DNA): TGTGCCACCTTGGACAGGGCCTTCTCCTACGAGCAGTACTTC. The full variable domain, completed using reference TRBV28 and TRBJ2-7, is DVKVTQSSRYLVKRTGEKVFLECVQDMDHENMFWYRQDPGLGLRLIYFSYDVKMKEKGDIPEGYSVSREKKERFSLILESASTNQTSMYLCATLDRAFSYEQYFGPGTRLTVT.

The chain has TRBV7-9 and TRBJ2-1; 9 nucleotides agree with TRBD1. CDR1 and CDR2 from the germline V gene are SEHNR and FQNEAQ (reference sequence). There are 15 residues in the CDR3. The V and J ends lost 5 bases and 5 bases, in that order; junction bases with no gene match: 7. As DNA, the CDR3 is TGTGCCAGCAGCCAAGGGACAGGGCTTAACAATGAGCAGTTCTTC. As protein: CASSQGTGLNNEQFF.

The chain carries TRBV3-1 (or the pseudogene TRBV3-2) and TRBJ2-1, with unresolved D. V dropped 0 bases and J dropped 4 bases, with 13 bases sitting between them. The CDR3 runs to 16 residues. Per the germline V gene, CDR1 is LGHDT and CDR2 is YNNKEL (reference sequence). The DNA for the CDR3 is TGTGCCAGCAGCCAAGATCGAGGTATCATTTACAATGAGCAGTTCTTC. It is translated as CASSQDRGIIYNEQFF.

V and J are TRBV19 and TRBJ2-7; 9 nucleotides align to TRBD2. Germline CDR1 reads LNHDA; CDR2 reads SQIVND (reference sequence). The CDR3 spans 14 residues. V gave up 3 bases and J gave up 6 bases; unmatched junction bases: 6. CDR3 amino acids: CASSISGRESEQYF. The DNA for the CDR3 is TGTGCCAGTAGTATTAGCGGGAGAGAAAGCGAGCAGTACTTC. Full variable domain (rest looked up from reference TRBV19 and TRBJ2-7): DGGITQSPKYLFRKEGQNVTLSCEQNLNHDAMYWYRQDPGQGLRLIYYSQIVNDFQKGDIAEGYSVSREKKESFPLTVTSAQKNPTAFYLCASSISGRESEQYFGPGTRLTVT.

V gene TRBV19 combines with J gene TRBJ1-6; unclear D gene. V gave up 6 bases and J gave up 6 bases, with 3 bases separating them. Per the germline V gene, CDR1 is LNHDA and CDR2 is SQIVND (reference sequence). The CDR3 extends over 11 amino acids. Here the CDR3 DNA reads TGTGCCAGTAGGAGTAATTCACCCCTCCACTTT. Translating gives CASRSNSPLHF.

The chain is built from TRBV28 and TRBJ2-3; possibly TRBD2 for D (5 bases). V was shortened by 2 bases and J by 5 bases, with 11 bases between the two germline ends. The germline V gene encodes CDR1 MDHEN and CDR2 SYDVKM. This CDR3 comprises 14 residues. For the CDR3, the DNA is TGTGCCAGCAGTTTAGGAGGTATCGGAGATACGCAGTATTTT. This sequence encodes CASSLGGIGDTQYF.

In this sample, this clone turned up once. The V call is TRBV29-1, the J call TRBJ1-5; TRBD1 matches at 10 bases. The CDR3 sequence is 13 residues long. The germline gives CDR1 SQVTM, CDR2 ANQGSEA. V was clipped by 6 bases and J by 7 bases; unmatched bases: 6. The CDR3 region is CSVGDRGGQPQHF. The CDR3 bases are TGCAGCGTGGGGGACAGGGGAGGCCAGCCCCAGCATTTT.

The V gene is TRBV6-4, the J gene TRBJ2-1; TRBD1 might be the D (5 bases). The germline CDR1 and CDR2 sequences are MRHNA and SNTAGT. The CDR3 consists of 16 residues. V lost 2 bases, J lost 2 bases, and 13 bases lay in between. CDR3 sequence: CASSDGVGAPYNEQFF. The CDR3, as DNA: TGTGCCAGCAGTGACGGCGTTGGGGCCCCCTACAATGAGCAGTTCTTC.

The chain combines TRBV27 with TRBJ1-2; possibly TRBD1 for D (6 bases). The V end lost 2 bases, the J end lost 5 bases, and 9 bases lay between the germline ends. Germline CDR1 reads MNHEY; CDR2 reads SMNVEV (reference sequence). The CDR3 sequence is 13 residues long. This chain's CDR3 is CASSLTGSYGYTF. In DNA form, the CDR3 reads TGTGCCAGCAGTTTAACAGGGTCGTATGGCTACACCTTC.